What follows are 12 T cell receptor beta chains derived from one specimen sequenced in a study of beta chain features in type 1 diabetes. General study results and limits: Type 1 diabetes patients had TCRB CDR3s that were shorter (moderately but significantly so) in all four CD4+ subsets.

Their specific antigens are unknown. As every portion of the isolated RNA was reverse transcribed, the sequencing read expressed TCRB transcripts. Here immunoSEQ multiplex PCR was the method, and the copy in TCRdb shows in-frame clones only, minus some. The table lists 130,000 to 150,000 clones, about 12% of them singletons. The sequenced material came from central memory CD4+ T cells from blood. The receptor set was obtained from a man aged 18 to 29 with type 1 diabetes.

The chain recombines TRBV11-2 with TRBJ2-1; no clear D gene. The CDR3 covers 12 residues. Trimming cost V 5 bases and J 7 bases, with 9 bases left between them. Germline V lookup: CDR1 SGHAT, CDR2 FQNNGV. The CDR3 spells CASSRERNEQFF. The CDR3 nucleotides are TGTGCCAGCAGCCGAGAACGGAATGAGCAGTTCTTC.

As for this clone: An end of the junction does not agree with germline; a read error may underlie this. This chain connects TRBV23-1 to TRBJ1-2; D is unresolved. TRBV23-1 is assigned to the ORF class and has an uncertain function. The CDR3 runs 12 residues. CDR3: CTSSPSADGYTF. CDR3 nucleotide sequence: TGCACCAGCAGTCCCTCTGCGGATGGCTACACCTTC.

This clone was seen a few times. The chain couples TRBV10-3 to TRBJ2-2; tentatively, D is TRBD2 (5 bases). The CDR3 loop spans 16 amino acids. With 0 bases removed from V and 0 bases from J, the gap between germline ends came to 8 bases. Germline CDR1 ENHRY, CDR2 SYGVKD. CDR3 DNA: TGTGCCATCAGTGAGTCAAAGCGGACGAACACCGGGGAGCTGTTTTTT. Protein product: CAISESKRTNTGELFF.

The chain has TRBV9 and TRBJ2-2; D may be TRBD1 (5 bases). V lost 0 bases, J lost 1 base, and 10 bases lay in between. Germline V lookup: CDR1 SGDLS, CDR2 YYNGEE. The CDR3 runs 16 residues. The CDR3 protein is CASSVGSGRNTGELFF. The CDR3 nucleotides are TGTGCCAGCAGCGTAGGATCAGGGCGGAACACCGGGGAGCTGTTTTTT.

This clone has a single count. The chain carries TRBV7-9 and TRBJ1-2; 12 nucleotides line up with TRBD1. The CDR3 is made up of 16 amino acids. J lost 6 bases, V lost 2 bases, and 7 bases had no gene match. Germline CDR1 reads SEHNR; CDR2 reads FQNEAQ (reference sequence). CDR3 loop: CASSLTGTGGINGYTF. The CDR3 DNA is TGTGCCAGCAGCTTAACCGGGACAGGGGGCATCAATGGCTACACCTTC.

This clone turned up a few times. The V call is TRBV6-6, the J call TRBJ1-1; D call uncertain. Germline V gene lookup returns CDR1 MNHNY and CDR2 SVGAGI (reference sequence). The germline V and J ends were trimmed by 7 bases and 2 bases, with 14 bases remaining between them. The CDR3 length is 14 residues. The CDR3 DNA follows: TGTGCCAGCATCCATAGTACGGCTAACACTGAAGCTTTCTTT. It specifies CASIHSTANTEAFF.

The DNA for the CDR3 is TGCGCCAGCAGCTTGGGGCCGTCCTATGGCTACACCTTC. It translates to CASSLGPSYGYTF. This sequence joins TRBV5-1 and TRBJ1-2; D call uncertain. The CDR3 is 13 residues long. The ends were cut back, 0 bases at V and 4 bases at J, with 7 bases in the middle. CDR1 and CDR2 (germline): SGHRS, YFSETQ.

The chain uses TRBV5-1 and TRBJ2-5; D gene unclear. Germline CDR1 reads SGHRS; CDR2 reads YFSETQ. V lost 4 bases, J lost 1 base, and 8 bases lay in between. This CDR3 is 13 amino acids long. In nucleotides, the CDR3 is TGCGCCAGCAGCCCTTCTACCCAAGAGACCCAGTACTTC. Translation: CASSPSTQETQYF.

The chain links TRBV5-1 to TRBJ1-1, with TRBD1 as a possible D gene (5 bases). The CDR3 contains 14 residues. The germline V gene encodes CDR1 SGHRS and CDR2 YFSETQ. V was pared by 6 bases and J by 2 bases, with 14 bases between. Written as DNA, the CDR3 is TGCGCCAGCATGCGGGACGGAGCAAACACTGAAGCTTTCTTT. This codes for CASMRDGANTEAFF.

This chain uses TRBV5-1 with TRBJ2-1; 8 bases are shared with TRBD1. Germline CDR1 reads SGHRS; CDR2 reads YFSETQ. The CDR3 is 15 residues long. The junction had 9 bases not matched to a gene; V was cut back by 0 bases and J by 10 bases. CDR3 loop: CASSLDGRGRLEQFF. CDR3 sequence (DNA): TGCGCCAGCAGCTTGGACGGCAGGGGGCGCCTCGAGCAGTTCTTC.

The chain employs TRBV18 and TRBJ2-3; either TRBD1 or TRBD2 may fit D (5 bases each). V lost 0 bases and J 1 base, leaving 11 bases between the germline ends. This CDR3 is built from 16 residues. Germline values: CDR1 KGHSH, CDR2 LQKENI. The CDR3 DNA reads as TGTGCCAGCTCACCACCGGGGCTCGGGGGCACAGATACGCAGTATTTT. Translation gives CASSPPGLGGTDTQYF.

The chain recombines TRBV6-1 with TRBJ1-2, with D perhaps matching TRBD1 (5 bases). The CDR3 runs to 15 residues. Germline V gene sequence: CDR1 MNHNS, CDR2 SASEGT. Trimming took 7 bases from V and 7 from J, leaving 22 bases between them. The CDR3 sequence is CASIPMKGEIGGYTF. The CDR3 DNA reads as TGTGCCAGCATCCCAATGAAAGGGGAAATCGGTGGCTACACCTTC.